The rows below give T cell receptor beta chains drawn from one sample of a study of blood T cell repertoires in COVID-19. Assay: immunoSEQ multiplex PCR; the TCRdb copy retains only in-frame clones and omits some. Among some 190,000 clones listed, about 88% were seen once. The specimen was PBMCs or T cells enriched from blood (not recorded which). The source is a woman in her twenties or thirties who had recovered from COVID-19. Each CDR3 is given with its conserved first and last residue. A D gene is named only where the DNA matches it firmly. Size is stated for part of the rows, as once, few or many counts, or as a class when the clone is expanded.

TRBD2	TRBV15	TRBJ2-1	many	CATSRGAGTYNEQFF	TGTGCCACCAGCAGAGGAGCGGGAACCTACAATGAGCAGTTCTTC
.	TRBV11-2	TRBJ2-5	.	CASSNGLAQYF	TGTGCCAGCAGCAACGGTTTGGCCCAGTACTTC
TRBD1	TRBV5-1	TRBJ2-1	.	CASSDPGGAYNEQFF	TGCGCCAGCAGCGACCCAGGGGGCGCATACAATGAGCAGTTCTTC
TRBD1	TRBV3-1/TRBV3-2	TRBJ1-2	.	CASSQQGGAPGGYTF	TGTGCCAGCAGCCAGCAGGGGGGCGCCCCAGGGGGCTACACCTTC
.	TRBV15	TRBJ1-5	.	CATSRPPGGNQPQHF	TGTGCCACCAGCAGGCCCCCCGGGGGCAATCAGCCCCAGCATTTT
.	TRBV7-6	TRBJ2-5	few	CASSLQGYQETQYF	TGTGCCAGCAGCTTACAGGGGTACCAAGAGACCCAGTACTTC
.	TRBV10-1	TRBJ1-3	.	CASSEDGNACPGNTIYF	TGCGCCAGCAGCGAGGACGGGAACGCTTGCCCTGGAAACACCATATATTTT
.	TRBV7-2	TRBJ1-1	.	CASSFQGNTEAFF	TGTGCCAGCAGCTTCCAGGGGAACACTGAAGCTTTCTTT
.	TRBV21-1	TRBJ2-1	.	CASSLSSGGESNEQFF	TGTGCCAGCAGCTTGAGTAGCGGGGGGGAAAGTAATGAGCAGTTCTTC
TRBD1	TRBV28	TRBJ1-5	once	CASSLRTGGIKPQHF	TGTGCCAGCAGTTTGAGGACAGGGGGGATCAAGCCCCAGCATTTT
.	TRBV5-6	TRBJ1-4	few	CASSLQAPTNEKLFF	TGTGCCAGCAGCTTACAGGCCCCAACTAATGAAAAACTGTTTTTT
TRBD1	TRBV6-6	TRBJ2-1	.	CASSGTGGNEQFF	TGTGCCAGCAGTGGGACAGGGGGAAATGAGCAGTTCTTC
.	TRBV10-3	TRBJ1-2	.	CAISERGGSYTF	TGTGCCATCAGTGAGAGGGGGGGAAGCTACACCTTC
TRBD1	TRBV24-1	TRBJ1-1	.	CATSRDRADEAFF	TGTGCCACCAGTAGGGACAGGGCCGATGAAGCTTTCTTT
TRBD2	TRBV19	TRBJ2-7	few	CASSPRASGTAPYEQYF	TGTGCCAGTAGTCCTCGGGCTAGCGGGACCGCACCCTACGAGCAGTACTTC
.	TRBV18	TRBJ1-3	many	CASSPGGAGNTIYF	TGTGCCAGCTCACCCGGGGGAGCTGGAAACACCATATATTTT
TRBD1	TRBV4-2	TRBJ1-6	few	CASSLTPADRGSWSYNSPLHF	TGTGCCAGCAGCCTCACCCCGGCGGACAGGGGGTCGTGGTCCTATAATTCACCCCTCCACTTT
.	TRBV29-1	TRBJ1-2	.	CSVGLGSNDYTF	TGCAGCGTAGGACTGGGGTCGAATGACTACACCTTC
TRBD1	TRBV5-4	TRBJ2-4	.	CASEHQGQGLAKNIQYF	TGTGCCAGCGAACATCAGGGACAGGGGCTAGCCAAAAACATTCAGTACTTC
.	TRBV28	TRBJ1-6	few	CASSLLSSYNSPLHF	TGTGCCAGCAGTTTGCTGAGCTCCTATAATTCACCCCTCCACTTT
.	TRBV5-6	TRBJ2-5	.	CASSSEGVPGQETQYF	TGTGCCAGCAGCTCGGAGGGAGTGCCGGGACAAGAGACCCAGTACTTC
TRBD2	TRBV5-1	TRBJ2-1	.	CASSTTGTSEYNEQFF	TGCGCCAGCAGCACAACCGGGACTAGCGAGTACAATGAGCAGTTCTTC
TRBD1	TRBV28	TRBJ1-3	.	CASSDRDSLGNTIYF	TGTGCCAGCAGCGACCGGGACAGCCTTGGAAACACCATATATTTT
TRBD1	TRBV5-6	TRBJ1-6	.	CASSFGQGYNSPLHF	TGTGCCAGCAGCTTCGGACAGGGTTATAATTCACCCCTCCACTTT
.	TRBV5-1	TRBJ1-5	.	CASSTGYNQPQHF	TGCGCCAGCAGTACAGGGTACAATCAGCCCCAGCATTTT
.	TRBV4-1	TRBJ2-1	.	CASSHPTGAPDEQFF	TGCGCCAGCAGCCATCCTACGGGAGCCCCCGATGAGCAGTTCTTC
TRBD2	TRBV30	TRBJ2-4	.	CAWSLTSVAKNIQYF	TGTGCCTGGAGCCTGACTAGCGTGGCCAAAAACATTCAGTACTTC
.	TRBV6-5	TRBJ2-2	.	CASSYSGASGELFF	TGTGCCAGCAGTTACTCGGGGGCGTCCGGGGAGCTGTTTTTT
TRBD1	TRBV27	TRBJ1-1	.	CASSPQGAGTEAFF	TGTGCCAGCAGTCCTCAGGGGGCAGGCACTGAAGCTTTCTTT
TRBD2	TRBV2	TRBJ2-3	.	CASKYMPGLATADTQYF	TGTGCCAGCAAATATATGCCGGGACTAGCAACGGCAGATACGCAGTATTTT
TRBD1	TRBV30	TRBJ2-7	.	CAWSVTGARGQYEQYF	TGTGCCTGGAGTGTAACTGGGGCCAGGGGGCAATACGAGCAGTACTTC
.	TRBV15	TRBJ2-5	.	CATSRPGRGGDQETQYF	TGTGCCACCAGCAGACCCGGGCGGGGTGGGGACCAAGAGACCCAGTACTTC
TRBD1	TRBV3-1/TRBV3-2	TRBJ1-2	once	CASSPPGQFGYTF	TGTGCCAGCAGCCCGCCGGGACAGTTTGGCTACACCTTC
.	TRBV27	TRBJ1-1	.	CASSPYTGLFRAPLPNTEAFF	TGTGCCAGCAGTCCCTACACAGGGTTATTTAGGGCCCCTTTACCGAACACTGAAGCTTTCTTT
TRBD2	TRBV9	TRBJ2-1	once	CASSVRGTWDNEQFF	TGTGCCAGCAGCGTGCGGGGGACTTGGGACAATGAGCAGTTCTTC
.	TRBV5-1	TRBJ1-4	.	CASSRDTSNSEKLFF	TGCGCCAGCAGCCGGGACACGTCGAATAGTGAAAAACTGTTTTTT
.	TRBV15	TRBJ1-5	.	CATSRGRGISNQPQHF	TGTGCCACCAGCAGAGGGCGGGGGATTAGCAATCAGCCCCAGCATTTT
.	TRBV5-4	TRBJ1-4	.	CASSKRGLGNEKLFF	TGTGCCAGCAGCAAGAGAGGACTCGGAAATGAAAAACTGTTTTTT
TRBD1	TRBV2	TRBJ1-4	.	CASGTGGEKLFF	TGTGCCAGCGGGACAGGGGGGGAAAAACTGTTTTTT
TRBD2	TRBV18	TRBJ2-3	.	CASSPALLRGLAGSTDTQYF	TGTGCCAGCTCACCGGCATTACTTCGAGGACTAGCGGGGAGCACAGATACGCAGTATTTT
TRBD1	TRBV5-1	TRBJ2-3	.	CASSLGLGTGSTDTQYF	TGCGCCAGCAGCTTGGGCTTGGGGACAGGTAGCACAGATACGCAGTATTTT
.	TRBV7-6	TRBJ2-3	once	CAYNTDTQYF	TGTGCCTATAATACAGATACGCAGTATTTT
TRBD1	TRBV2	TRBJ1-1	.	CASSATGAPEAFF	TGTGCCAGCAGCGCCACAGGGGCCCCTGAAGCTTTCTTT
TRBD2	TRBV4-1	TRBJ2-7	.	CASSSGTSGRGEQYF	TGCGCCAGCAGCTCCGGGACTAGCGGGAGAGGCGAGCAGTACTTC
.	TRBV6-1	TRBJ1-1	.	CASSDLVTDLNTEAFF	TGTGCCAGCAGTGATCTTGTGACTGACTTGAACACTGAAGCTTTCTTT
.	TRBV13	TRBJ1-4	.	CASSFRGGNEKLFF	TGTGCCAGCAGCTTTAGGGGCGGTAATGAAAAACTGTTTTTT
.	TRBV2	TRBJ1-3	.	CAIRTGSGNTIYF	TGTGCCATCAGGACGGGCTCTGGAAACACCATATATTTT
.	TRBV5-1	TRBJ1-2	.	CASRGGDGYTF	TGCGCCAGCAGGGGAGGTGATGGCTACACCTTC
.	TRBV7-2	TRBJ1-5	.	CASSLGAGERRQPQHF	TGTGCCAGCAGCTTAGGGGCAGGGGAAAGAAGACAGCCCCAGCATTTT
.	TRBV7-2	TRBJ2-3	once	CASSLALAGASTNTQYF	TGTGCCAGCAGCTTAGCCTTGGCGGGGGCCAGCACAAATACGCAGTATTTT
TRBD1	TRBV6-4	TRBJ1-1	.	CASSLTGGNTEAFF	TGTGCCAGCAGCTTGACAGGGGGGAACACTGAAGCTTTCTTT
.	TRBV5-1	TRBJ2-3	.	CASSSAGDTQYF	TGCGCCAGCAGCTCGGCGGGAGATACGCAGTATTTT
.	TRBV27	TRBJ2-2	.	CASSAPQGMNTGELFF	TGTGCCAGCAGCGCTCCACAGGGTATGAACACCGGGGAGCTGTTTTTT
.	TRBV10-3	TRBJ1-6	.	CAISELEGWSPLHF	TGTGCCATCAGTGAGCTGGAGGGATGGTCACCCCTCCACTTT
TRBD1	TRBV18	TRBJ1-1	.	CASSPNRGNTEAFF	TGTGCCAGCTCACCAAACAGGGGGAACACTGAAGCTTTCTTT
.	TRBV11-3	TRBJ2-2	.	CAGGSGVGTGELFF	TGTGCCGGGGGATCGGGGGTAGGAACCGGGGAGCTGTTTTTT
.	TRBV19	TRBJ2-3	.	CASSIEIAVSTDTQYF	TGTGCCAGTAGTATTGAAATAGCGGTTAGCACAGATACGCAGTATTTT
TRBD2	TRBV3-1/TRBV3-2	TRBJ2-6	.	CASSQLAGTSGANVLTF	TGTGCCAGCAGCCAACTAGCGGGGACCTCTGGGGCCAACGTCCTGACTTTC
TRBD1	TRBV6-4	TRBJ1-1	.	CASSDRDRASEAFF	TGTGCCAGCAGTGACCGAGACAGGGCAAGTGAAGCTTTCTTT
TRBD1	TRBV28	TRBJ2-5	once	CASRRQGIQETQYF	TGTGCCAGCAGACGACAGGGGATCCAGGAGACCCAGTACTTC